Below, 30 T cell receptor beta chains from the same sample are listed, as sequenced in a study of blood T cell repertoires in COVID-19. Sequencing used immunoSEQ multiplex PCR; TCRdb keeps in-frame clones, though not all of them. Of under 400,000 clones in the sample, nearly 90% were seen once. Sequencing was carried out using peripheral blood. Receptor source: a man aged 18 to 30 with active or convalescent COVID-19.

The chain has TRBV11-3 and TRBJ2-1, with 7 bases identical to TRBD1. V lost 5 bases to trimming and J lost 6 bases; unmatched junction nucleotides: 13. This CDR3 region has 16 residues. CDR1 and CDR2 from the germline V gene are SGHNT and YENEEA. In DNA form, the CDR3 reads TGTGCCAGCAGCCCATATGACAGGGCGTCCCCCAATGAGCAGTTCTTC. Translating it yields CASSPYDRASPNEQFF.

The chain links TRBV19 to TRBJ1-3; 10 nucleotides match TRBD1. The CDR3 is 15 amino acids. V lost 3 bases, J lost 4 bases, and 3 bases stayed unmatched. Germline CDR1 reads LNHDA; CDR2 reads SQIVND (reference sequence). CDR3 region: CASSMGTGDGNTIYF. The DNA of the CDR3 is TGTGCCAGTAGTATGGGGACAGGGGACGGAAACACCATATATTTT.

For the CDR3, the DNA is TGTGCCATCAGTGAGTCTGGCACAGGGGGAAACAATGAGCAGTTCTTC. It specifies CAISESGTGGNNEQFF. The chain recombines TRBV10-3 with TRBJ2-1, with 8 bases aligning to TRBD1. V trimming: 0 bases; J trimming: 5 bases; junction bases outside the gene matches: 6. Germline V gene data show CDR1 as ENHRY and CDR2 as SYGVKD. This CDR3 contains 16 residues.

The rearrangement links TRBV7-3 to TRBJ2-1, with TRBD2 matching 9 bases. Per germline, CDR1 SGHTA and CDR2 FQGTGA. The CDR3 has 18 residues. V lost 4 bases to trimming and J lost 10 bases; unmatched junction nucleotides: 20. CDR3 region: CASSSPPASVAGEGEQFF. CDR3 bases: TGTGCCAGCAGCTCCCCGCCGGCATCGGTAGCGGGGGAGGGAGAGCAGTTCTTC.

The rearrangement uses TRBV5-6 and TRBJ1-1; D gene ambiguous. This CDR3 comprises 11 residues. The germline CDR1 and CDR2 sequences are SGHDT and YYEEEE. Trimming removed 1 base at V and 6 bases at J, with 4 bases between. The CDR3, as DNA: TGTGCCAGCAGCTTGCAGGCTGAAGCTTTCTTT. This gives the protein CASSLQAEAFF.

This chain links TRBV28 with TRBJ1-4; D may be TRBD1 (5 bases). The germline V gene has CDR1 MDHEN and CDR2 SYDVKM. The CDR3 is 14 amino acids. The ends were cut back, 2 bases at V and 6 bases at J, with 10 bases in the middle. This chain's CDR3 is CASSLLGEDEKLFF. DNA for the CDR3: TGTGCCAGCAGTTTACTGGGGGAGGATGAAAAACTGTTTTTT.

The chain carries TRBV11-2 and TRBJ2-1, with 7 nucleotides matching TRBD1. Looked up from germline, CDR1 is SGHAT and CDR2 is FQNNGV. V was pared by 3 bases and J by 15 bases, with 8 bases of the junction left unmatched. The CDR3 covers 12 residues. CDR3 protein: CASSFDRVSTFF. The CDR3 DNA reads as TGTGCCAGCAGCTTTGACAGGGTCAGTACGTTCTTC.

The chain recombines TRBV19 with TRBJ1-3, with D hard to call. Germline-derived CDR1 and CDR2 are LNHDA and SQIVND (reference sequence). Trimming stripped 6 bases from V and 0 bases from J, with 9 bases between. This CDR3 has 14 residues. CDR3 amino acids: CASRQDYSGNTIYF. The CDR3 DNA follows: TGTGCCAGTAGACAAGACTACTCTGGAAACACCATATATTTT. Using reference TRBV19 and TRBJ1-3 for the parts outside the CDR3, the full variable domain is DGGITQSPKYLFRKEGQNVTLSCEQNLNHDAMYWYRQDPGQGLRLIYYSQIVNDFQKGDIAEGYSVSREKKESFPLTVTSAQKNPTAFYLCASRQDYSGNTIYFGEGSWLTVV.

The chain employs TRBV6-5 and TRBJ2-7; a possible D gene is TRBD2 (5 bases). Germline values: CDR1 MNHEY, CDR2 SVGAGI. CDR3 size: 13 residues. Trimming cost V 2 bases and J 4 bases, with 9 bases left between them. The CDR3 protein is CASSYTSEYEQYF. CDR3 DNA: TGTGCCAGCAGTTACACTAGTGAATACGAGCAGTACTTC.

The chain links TRBV5-6 to TRBJ2-7; weak D call: TRBD1 (6 bases). Looked up from germline, CDR1 is SGHDT and CDR2 is YYEEEE. CDR3 size: 15 residues. V was shortened by 0 bases and J by 5 bases, with 15 bases between the two germline ends. CDR3: CASSLGTGWDNEQYF. The CDR3 nucleotides read TGTGCCAGCAGCTTGGGAACAGGGTGGGACAACGAGCAGTACTTC.

The rearrangement uses TRBV6-5 and TRBJ1-5, with D uncertain. Trimming took 8 bases from V and 7 from J, leaving 6 bases between them. Per the germline V gene, CDR1 is MNHEY and CDR2 is SVGAGI. The CDR3 has 10 amino acids. CDR3 sequence (DNA): TGTGCCAGCCTAAACCAGCCCCAGCATTTT. It yields the protein CASLNQPQHF.

V is TRBV3-1 (or the pseudogene TRBV3-2) and J is TRBJ2-3, with 8 bases fitting TRBD1. Losses at the gene ends were 4 bases for V and 5 bases for J; bases not matched to a gene: 8. The length of the CDR3 is 15 residues. In germline, CDR1 is LGHDT, CDR2 YNNKEL (reference sequence). The CDR3 region has the DNA TGTGCCAGCAGCCTCCCGGGACAGGTGATAGATACGCAGTATTTT. This encodes CASSLPGQVIDTQYF.

The chain carries TRBV12-2 and TRBJ1-1; no check of the table's D call, TRBD1, against the DNA was made. TRBV12-2 is described as a pseudogene. CDR3 length: 17 residues. CDR3 amino acids: CASRLPRQGGVGTEAFF. Here the CDR3 DNA reads TGTGCAAGTCGCTTACCCAGACAGGGGGGGGTAGGCACTGAAGCTTTCTTT.

V and J are TRBV2 and TRBJ2-2; 7 positions agree with TRBD1. This CDR3 region has 12 residues. Trimming at V came to 10 bases and at J to 6 bases, leaving 5 bases not matched to a gene. The germline V gene encodes CDR1 SNHLY and CDR2 FYNNEI. Written as DNA, the CDR3 is TGTGCCACCGTAGGGGGCGCCGGGGAGCTGTTTTTT. Its protein product is CATVGGAGELFF.

The rearrangement links TRBV5-1 to TRBJ2-7; 11 bases align to TRBD2. The V gene end was trimmed by 1 base and the J gene end by 4 bases; junction bases not matched to a gene: 10. There are 17 residues in the CDR3. Germline V gives CDR1 SGHRS, CDR2 YFSETQ. CDR3 residues: CASSLLSSGRRGYEQYF. CDR3 DNA: TGCGCCAGCAGCTTGCTTTCTAGCGGGAGGAGAGGTTACGAGCAGTACTTC.

The chain uses TRBV19 and TRBJ2-3, with TRBD2 identical over 16 bases. This CDR3 spans 17 amino acids. Germline V gene lookup returns CDR1 LNHDA and CDR2 SQIVND (reference sequence). Unmatched junction bases numbered 4, after V lost 3 bases and J lost 4 bases. The CDR3 region is CASSIGTSGGAADTQYF. The CDR3 nucleotides are TGTGCCAGTAGTATCGGGACTAGCGGGGGGGCTGCAGATACGCAGTATTTT.

This clone appeared a single time. The chain links TRBV28 to TRBJ1-5; the D gene is possibly TRBD1 (6 bases). The CDR3 loop spans 13 amino acids. Between the trimmed V and J ends, which lost 5 bases and 6 bases, there was a span of 11 bases. CDR1 is MDHEN, CDR2 SYDVKM, per germline. CDR3 in amino acids: CASSTGIGQPQHF. The CDR3, as DNA: TGTGCCAGCAGTACAGGGATCGGTCAGCCCCAGCATTTT.

The rearrangement joins TRBV25-1 to TRBJ2-7; TRBD1 might be the D (6 bases). Looked up from germline, CDR1 is MGHDK and CDR2 is SYGVNS. The CDR3 is 13 residues long. V lost 8 bases and J 4 bases, leaving 15 bases between the germline ends. The DNA of the CDR3 is TGTGCCAGCGCCGACAGGAACAGGTACGAGCAGTACTTC. It is translated as CASADRNRYEQYF.

This clone showed up just once. The chain has TRBV9 and TRBJ2-7, with TRBD1 matching 7 bases. This CDR3 has 15 amino acids. Germline V CDR1 and CDR2: SGDLS, YYNGEE. The V gene end was trimmed by 1 base and the J gene end by 7 bases; junction bases not matched to a gene: 11. The CDR3 spells CASSVSGTDLTEQYF. In DNA, the CDR3 is TGTGCCAGCAGCGTATCCGGGACAGACCTGACGGAGCAGTACTTC.

V gene TRBV7-8 combines with J gene TRBJ2-5; 7 bases match TRBD2. Trimming at V came to 5 bases and at J to 5 bases, leaving 14 bases not matched to a gene. The CDR3 has 16 residues. CDR1 is SGHVS and CDR2 is FQNEAQ in the germline V gene. The CDR3 reads CASSPRASGSSETQYF. The CDR3 DNA reads as TGTGCCAGCAGCCCTCGGGCTAGCGGATCTTCGGAGACCCAGTACTTC.

CDR3 in DNA: TGTGCCAGCAGCTTGGCGCTCGGGGGACCCCTCCACTTT. The encoded protein is CASSLALGGPLHF. The rearrangement joins TRBV5-6 to TRBJ1-6; tentatively, D is TRBD1 (5 bases). Germline values: CDR1 SGHDT, CDR2 YYEEEE. V lost 0 bases to trimming and J lost 12 bases, with 10 bases between them. The length of the CDR3 is 13 residues.

The chain employs TRBV7-2 and TRBJ2-1, with TRBD2 matching 8 bases. The V and J ends lost 1 base and 3 bases, in that order; junction bases with no gene match: 2. Germline V gene data show CDR1 as SGHTA and CDR2 as FQGNSA. The CDR3 length is 15 residues. The CDR3 nucleotides read TGTGCCAGCAGCTTAGTTGGGACTAGCTACAATGAGCAGTTCTTC. This translates into CASSLVGTSYNEQFF.

The rearrangement links TRBV9 to TRBJ1-6, with D perhaps matching TRBD1 (6 bases). Trimming took 0 bases from V and 10 from J, leaving 8 bases between them. CDR1 and CDR2 (germline): SGDLS, YYNGEE. The CDR3 sequence is 13 residues long. The CDR3 sequence is CASSVAGQSPLHF. The CDR3 nucleotides are TGTGCCAGCAGCGTAGCGGGACAATCACCCCTCCACTTT. Full variable domain (outside the CDR3, taken from reference TRBV9 and TRBJ1-6): DSGVTQTPKHLITATGQRVTLRCSPRSGDLSVYWYQQSLDQGLQFLIQYYNGEERAKGNILERFSAQQFPDLHSELNLSSLELGDSALYFCASSVAGQSPLHFGNGTRLTVT.

The chain combines TRBV4-1 with TRBJ2-5, with TRBD1 identical over 7 bases. The CDR3 runs to 14 residues. V shed 4 bases and J 2 bases; nucleotides not matched to a gene: 4. Germline V gene sequence: CDR1 MGHRA, CDR2 YSYEKL. The DNA of the CDR3 is TGCGCCAGCAGCCCGTCGGGACAGCAAGAGACCCAGTACTTC. It codes for CASSPSGQQETQYF.

V is TRBV9 and J is TRBJ1-1, with TRBD1 as a possible D gene (6 bases). The CDR3 is made up of 16 amino acids. Germline CDR1 SGDLS, CDR2 YYNGEE. The V and J ends lost 2 bases and 2 bases respectively, with 16 bases between them. This CDR3 reads CASSVDPGTLNTEAFF. Written as DNA, the CDR3 is TGTGCCAGCAGCGTCGATCCCGGGACACTTAACACTGAAGCTTTCTTT.

This sequence joins TRBV5-6 and TRBJ2-3; 7 bases map to TRBD1. There are 15 residues in the CDR3. The germline V gene has CDR1 SGHDT and CDR2 YYEEEE. The trim removed 0 bases at V and 3 bases at J, leaving 4 bases unmatched. CDR3 residues: CASSLGGTETDTQYF. The CDR3 DNA reads as TGTGCCAGCAGCTTGGGGGGGACAGAGACAGATACGCAGTATTTT.

V usage is TRBV2 and J usage is TRBJ2-5; 7 bases match TRBD1. The germline CDR1 and CDR2 sequences are SNHLY and FYNNEI. This CDR3 region has 15 residues. V was pared by 7 bases and J by 1 base, with 9 bases of the junction left unmatched. CDR3 amino acids: CASNSRTGLQETQYF. DNA for the CDR3: TGTGCCAGCAATTCCAGGACAGGCCTCCAAGAGACCCAGTACTTC.

This rearrangement joins TRBV7-9 to TRBJ1-6, with D tentatively TRBD1 (6 bases). V lost 3 bases and J 5 bases, leaving 8 bases between the germline ends. Germline CDR1 reads SEHNR; CDR2 reads FQNEAQ (reference sequence). This CDR3 has 14 amino acids. The CDR3 DNA is TGTGCCAGCAGCTTTGAGGGGGATAATTCACCCCTCCACTTT. Translating it yields CASSFEGDNSPLHF. Based on the CDR3 plus reference TRBV7-9 and TRBJ1-6, the full variable domain is DTGVSQNPRHKITKRGQNVTFRCDPISEHNRLYWYRQTLGQGPEFLTYFQNEAQLEKSRLLSDRFSAERPKGSFSTLEIQRTEQGDSAMYLCASSFEGDNSPLHFGNGTRLTVT.

The chain has TRBV27 and TRBJ1-6; a weak D match, TRBD1 (6 bases). The germline gives CDR1 MNHEY, CDR2 SMNVEV (reference sequence). V was clipped by 1 base and J by 9 bases, with 10 bases between them. There are 14 residues in the CDR3. The CDR3 is CASSLLGARSPLHF. The CDR3 bases are TGTGCCAGCAGTTTATTGGGGGCGCGTTCACCCCTCCACTTT.

The J gene is TRBJ1-5, the V gene TRBV19; 7 bases are a match to TRBD1. The V gene's germline CDR1 is LNHDA and CDR2 SQIVND (reference sequence). The ends lost 3 bases at V and 3 bases at J; junction bases unmatched: 5. This CDR3 is 15 amino acids long. CDR3 bases: TGTGCCAGTAGTATGGGACAGTTCTACAATCAGCCCCAGCATTTT. Protein sequence: CASSMGQFYNQPQHF.